This TCR beta chain derives from a study of technical replicates of blood from a handful of donors. The germline V gene encodes CDR1 LGHNT and CDR2 FRNRAP. V was clipped by 1 base and J by 0 bases; unmatched bases: 11. The CDR3 runs 18 residues. Some clones are missing from TCRdb's copy, which holds only in-frame ones; the method was immunoSEQ multiplex PCR. The table includes 84,000 or so clones, 93% detected once. Sequences were obtained from T cells isolated from PBMCs. The receptor comes from a human donor in good health. This chain links TRBV12-5 with TRBJ2-7, with 8 bases aligning to TRBD2. The CDR3 is CASGLDRTGGESSYEQYF. The CDR3 region has the DNA TGTGCTAGTGGTTTGGACCGAACGGGAGGGGAGAGCTCCTACGAGCAGTACTTC.